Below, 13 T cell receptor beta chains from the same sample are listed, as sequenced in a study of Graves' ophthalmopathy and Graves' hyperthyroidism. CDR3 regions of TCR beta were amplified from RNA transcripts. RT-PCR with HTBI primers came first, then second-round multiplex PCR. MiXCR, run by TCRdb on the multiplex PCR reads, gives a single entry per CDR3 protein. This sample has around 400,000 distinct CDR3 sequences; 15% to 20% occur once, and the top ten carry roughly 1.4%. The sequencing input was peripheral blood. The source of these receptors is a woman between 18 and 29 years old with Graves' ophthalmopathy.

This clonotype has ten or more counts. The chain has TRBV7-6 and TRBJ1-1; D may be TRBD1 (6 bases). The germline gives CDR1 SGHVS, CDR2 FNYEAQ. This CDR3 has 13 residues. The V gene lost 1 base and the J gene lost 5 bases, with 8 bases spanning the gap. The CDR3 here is CASSLDTGTEAFF. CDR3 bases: TGTGCCAGCAGCTTAGATACAGGGACTGAAGCTTTCTTT.

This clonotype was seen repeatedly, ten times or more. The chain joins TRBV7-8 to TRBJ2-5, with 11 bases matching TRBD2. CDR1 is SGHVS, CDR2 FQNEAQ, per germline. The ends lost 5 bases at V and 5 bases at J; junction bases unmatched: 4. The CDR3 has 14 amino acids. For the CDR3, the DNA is TGTGCCAGCAGCACCTTAGCGGGAGGGGAGACCCAGTACTTC. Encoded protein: CASSTLAGGETQYF.

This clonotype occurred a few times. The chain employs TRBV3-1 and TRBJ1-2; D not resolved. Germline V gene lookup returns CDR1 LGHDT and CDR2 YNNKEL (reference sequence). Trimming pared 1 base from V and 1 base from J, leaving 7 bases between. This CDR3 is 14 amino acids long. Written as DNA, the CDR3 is TGTGCCAGCAGCCAAGGAAAGAGTAACTATGGCTACACCTTC. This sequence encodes CASSQGKSNYGYTF.

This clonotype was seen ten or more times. The CDR3 DNA follows: TGTGCCAGCAGCTATTACGACGGGAGTGAGTACTTC. It yields the protein CASSYYDGSEYF. This rearrangement joins TRBV12-3 or TRBV12-4 to TRBJ2-7; D might be TRBD2 (6 bases). CDR3 length equals 12 residues. Trimming took 6 bases from V and 11 from J, leaving 17 bases between them.

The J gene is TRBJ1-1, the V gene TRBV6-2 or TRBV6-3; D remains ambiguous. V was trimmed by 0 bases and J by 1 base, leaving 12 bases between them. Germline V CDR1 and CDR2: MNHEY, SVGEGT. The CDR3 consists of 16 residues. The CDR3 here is CASSYSQAESNTEAFF. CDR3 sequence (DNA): TGTGCCAGCAGTTACTCCCAAGCTGAATCGAACACTGAAGCTTTCTTT.

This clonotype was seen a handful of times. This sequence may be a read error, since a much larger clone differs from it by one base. CDR3 in DNA: TGTGCCAGCAGTTTATGGGGCAGGGCCAATCAGCCCCAGCATTTT. Protein sequence: CASSLWGRANQPQHF. The V call is TRBV12-3 or TRBV12-4, the J call TRBJ1-5, with D possibly TRBD1 on 5 matching bases. The CDR3 runs to 15 residues. V lost 2 bases and J lost 3, with 11 bases in between.

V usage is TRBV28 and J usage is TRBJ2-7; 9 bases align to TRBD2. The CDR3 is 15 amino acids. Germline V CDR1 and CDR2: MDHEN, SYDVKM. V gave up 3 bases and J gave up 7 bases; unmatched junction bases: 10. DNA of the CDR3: TGTGCCAGCAGTTTTGGTGATAGCGGGAGCTATGAGCAGTACTTC. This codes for CASSFGDSGSYEQYF.

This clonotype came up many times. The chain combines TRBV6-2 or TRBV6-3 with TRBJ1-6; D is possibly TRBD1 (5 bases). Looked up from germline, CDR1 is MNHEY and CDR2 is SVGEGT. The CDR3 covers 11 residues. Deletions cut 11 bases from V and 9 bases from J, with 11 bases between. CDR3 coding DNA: TGTGCCGTGGGACCAAGTTCACCCCTCCACTTT. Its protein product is CAVGPSSPLHF.

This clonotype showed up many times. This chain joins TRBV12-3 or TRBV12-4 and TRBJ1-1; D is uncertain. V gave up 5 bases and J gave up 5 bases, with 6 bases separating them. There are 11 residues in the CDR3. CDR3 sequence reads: CASSKATEAFF. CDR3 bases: TGTGCCAGCAGTAAAGCTACTGAAGCTTTCTTT.

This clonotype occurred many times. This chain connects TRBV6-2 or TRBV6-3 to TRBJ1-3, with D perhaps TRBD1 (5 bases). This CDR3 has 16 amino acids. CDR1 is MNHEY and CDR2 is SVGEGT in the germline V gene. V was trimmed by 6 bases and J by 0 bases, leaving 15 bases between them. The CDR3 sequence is CASRTTTDTSGNTIYF. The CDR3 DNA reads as TGTGCCAGCAGAACTACCACGGACACCTCTGGAAACACCATATATTTT.

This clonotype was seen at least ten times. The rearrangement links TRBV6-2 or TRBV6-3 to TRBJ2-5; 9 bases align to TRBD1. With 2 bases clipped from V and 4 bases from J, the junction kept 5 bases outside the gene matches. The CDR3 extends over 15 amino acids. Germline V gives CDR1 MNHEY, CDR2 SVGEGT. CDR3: CASSYGTGNSETQYF. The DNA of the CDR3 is TGTGCCAGCAGTTACGGGACAGGGAATTCAGAGACCCAGTACTTC.

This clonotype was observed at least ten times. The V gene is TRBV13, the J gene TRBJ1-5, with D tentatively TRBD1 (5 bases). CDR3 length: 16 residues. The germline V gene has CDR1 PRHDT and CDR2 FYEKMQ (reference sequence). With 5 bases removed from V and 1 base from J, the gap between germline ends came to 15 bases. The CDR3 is CASSRTGGGSNQPQHF. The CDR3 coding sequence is TGTGCCAGCAGCCGCACGGGGGGAGGAAGCAATCAGCCCCAGCATTTT.

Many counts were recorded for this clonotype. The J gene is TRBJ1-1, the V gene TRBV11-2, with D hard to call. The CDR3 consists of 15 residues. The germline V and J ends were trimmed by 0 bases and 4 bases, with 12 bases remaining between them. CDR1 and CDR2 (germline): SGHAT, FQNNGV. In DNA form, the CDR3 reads TGTGCCAGCAGCTTAGAATTCCTCAGAGGCACTGAAGCTTTCTTT. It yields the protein CASSLEFLRGTEAFF.